A single sample gave rise to the 19 T cell receptor beta chains below, sequenced in a study of T cell changes during pregnancy in multiple sclerosis. Profiling relied on immunoSEQ multiplex PCR, and the TCRdb table lists in-frame clones only, not all of them. The sample lists approximately 30,000 clones, 89% occurring once. The material sequenced was CD4+ T cells from peripheral blood mononuclear cells, taken in the first trimester of pregnancy. These receptors came from a female donor in good health, enrolled as a control in a pregnancy study.

This clone has a single count. The chain recombines TRBV4-2 with TRBJ1-4, with D possibly matching TRBD1 (5 bases). Between the trimmed V and J ends, which lost 1 base and 7 bases, there was a span of 13 bases. CDR1 is LGHNA, CDR2 YNFKEQ, per germline. This CDR3 spans 15 amino acids. The DNA for the CDR3 is TGTGCCAGCAGCCAAGTAGGGGCAGGATTTGAAAAACTGTTTTTT. This sequence encodes CASSQVGAGFEKLFF.

The chain links TRBV6-5 to TRBJ1-6, with 8 nucleotides matching TRBD1. The V gene end was trimmed by 1 base and the J gene end by 10 bases; junction bases not matched to a gene: 6. The CDR3 is 15 amino acids. Germline V gene data show CDR1 as MNHEY and CDR2 as SVGAGI. The CDR3 is CASSYYGQGASPLHF. The CDR3 DNA sequence: TGTGCCAGCAGTTACTATGGACAGGGAGCCTCACCCCTCCACTTT.

The chain has TRBV13 and TRBJ2-5, with a possible D match to TRBD2 (6 bases). V lost 3 bases to trimming and J lost 4 bases, with 12 bases between them. The CDR3 has 14 residues. Germline CDR1 PRHDT, CDR2 FYEKMQ (reference sequence). The CDR3 bases are TGTGCCAGCAGCTTCGGGAGAGTAGTAGAGACCCAGTACTTC. Encoded protein: CASSFGRVVETQYF. Filled out from reference TRBV13 and TRBJ2-5, the complete variable domain reads AAGVIQSPRHLIKEKRETATLKCYPIPRHDTVYWYQQGPGQDPQFLISFYEKMQSDKGSIPDRFSAQQFSDYHSELNMSSLELGDSALYFCASSFGRVVETQYFGPGTRLLVL.

This clone was seen a single time. The V call is TRBV28, the J call TRBJ1-1, with TRBD1 identical over 8 bases. CDR1 and CDR2 (germline): MDHEN, SYDVKM. This CDR3 has 14 amino acids. After removal of 8 bases from V and 1 base from J, the junction contained 6 bases not matched to a gene. CDR3 in amino acids: CASFGQGPNTEAFF. CDR3 bases: TGTGCCAGCTTCGGACAGGGCCCGAACACTGAAGCTTTCTTT.

V usage is TRBV18 and J usage is TRBJ1-2; a possible D gene is TRBD1 (5 bases). This CDR3 is 16 amino acids long. Germline lookup yields CDR1 KGHSH and CDR2 LQKENI. V was pared by 3 bases and J by 4 bases, with 18 bases between. The CDR3 DNA reads as TGTGCCAGCTCACCTAGCGGGGCGGGAGGGCCCTATGGCTACACCTTC. Amino acids: CASSPSGAGGPYGYTF.

This chain connects TRBV10-1 to TRBJ2-7, with 8 bases that match TRBD1. The CDR3 consists of 15 residues. J lost 4 bases, V lost 7 bases, and 12 bases had no gene match. Germline values: CDR1 WNHNN, CDR2 SYGVQD (reference sequence). The CDR3 DNA reads as TGCGCCAGCACCCTAGCCGGGACAGGATATTACGAGCAGTACTTC. It encodes CASTLAGTGYYEQYF.

The rearrangement links TRBV6-5 to TRBJ1-5, with TRBD1 as a possible D gene (6 bases). The V end lost 7 bases, the J end lost 5 bases, and 12 bases lay between the germline ends. Germline loops: CDR1 MNHEY, CDR2 SVGAGI. The CDR3 is 13 residues long. In DNA, the CDR3 is TGTGCCAGCACGGACAGAAGCTATCAGCCCCAGCATTTT. It specifies CASTDRSYQPQHF.

The V call is TRBV6-5, the J call TRBJ1-3; no clear D gene. The CDR3 sequence is 14 residues long. V lost 10 bases to trimming and J lost 0 bases, with 13 bases between them. CDR1 MNHEY and CDR2 SVGAGI come from the germline V gene. This CDR3 reads CATSSTYSGNTIYF. The CDR3 bases are TGTGCCACCTCCTCCACCTACTCTGGAAACACCATATATTTT.

This clone occurred a few times. The chain carries TRBV5-6 and TRBJ1-2, with 8 bases fitting TRBD1. This CDR3 has 13 amino acids. The germline CDR1 and CDR2 sequences are SGHDT and YYEEEE. Trimming took 3 bases from V and 8 from J; bases not matched to a gene: 6. Written as DNA, the CDR3 is TGTGCCAGCAGCTACCGGACAGGGCGAGGCTACACCTTC. Amino acids: CASSYRTGRGYTF. The full variable domain, rest sourced from reference TRBV5-6 and TRBJ1-2, is DAGVTQSPTHLIKTRGQQVTLRCSPKSGHDTVSWYQQALGQGPQFIFQYYEEEERQRGNFPDRFSGHQFPNYSSELNVNALLLGDSALYLCASSYRTGRGYTFGSGTRLTVV.

V and J are TRBV9 and TRBJ2-2; 7 bases are shared with TRBD2. After removal of 0 bases from V and 5 bases from J, the junction contained 7 bases not matched to a gene. CDR3 length equals 16 residues. Germline V gene lookup returns CDR1 SGDLS and CDR2 YYNGEE. In nucleotides, the CDR3 is TGTGCCAGCAGCGTAGGTTGGGCGGGAGAGACCGGGGAGCTGTTTTTT. Its protein is CASSVGWAGETGELFF.

This rearrangement joins TRBV19 to TRBJ1-2, with 8 bases matching TRBD1. The J segment lost 0 bases and the V segment lost 5 bases, leaving 2 bases of the junction unmatched. The CDR3 loop spans 14 amino acids. The germline V gene encodes CDR1 LNHDA and CDR2 SQIVND (reference sequence). Written as DNA, the CDR3 is TGTGCCAGTAGTCTGGACAGGGCTAACTATGGCTACACCTTC. Amino acid sequence: CASSLDRANYGYTF.

The genes are TRBV4-3 and TRBJ2-7; TRBD2 might be the D (6 bases). V lost 1 base and J lost 9, with 25 bases in between. This CDR3 is 17 amino acids long. CDR1 is LGHNA and CDR2 is YSLEER in the germline V gene. The CDR3 DNA follows: TGCGCCAGCAGCCAAGCGGGTCCGGGAGCTCCTTCGGCGGTGCAGTACTTC. It specifies CASSQAGPGAPSAVQYF.

The chain recombines TRBV4-3 with TRBJ2-1; 11 nucleotides match TRBD2. V dropped 1 base and J dropped 7; count of bases not matched to a gene: 6. This CDR3 spans 16 amino acids. Germline CDR1 reads LGHNA; CDR2 reads YSLEER. The CDR3: CASSQGASGRLNEQFF. The CDR3 region has the DNA TGCGCCAGCAGCCAAGGTGCTAGCGGGAGGTTGAATGAGCAGTTCTTC.

The chain is built from TRBV5-1 and TRBJ2-7; 9 bases match TRBD2. Germline loops: CDR1 SGHRS, CDR2 YFSETQ. This CDR3 comprises 14 residues. The V and J ends lost 5 bases and 2 bases, in that order; junction bases with no gene match: 5. The CDR3 loop is CASSTSGFTYEQYF. CDR3 DNA sequence: TGCGCCAGCAGTACTAGCGGGTTCACCTACGAGCAGTACTTC.

The chain has TRBV5-6 and TRBJ2-7; 9 bases line up with TRBD2. The CDR3 is 16 residues long. CDR1 and CDR2 (germline): SGHDT, YYEEEE. Trimming took 4 bases from V and 0 from J; bases not matched to a gene: 8. Here the CDR3 DNA reads TGTGCCAGCAGCCTCTTGGCGGGGGGGGGCTCCTACGAGCAGTACTTC. This gives the protein CASSLLAGGGSYEQYF.

The chain joins TRBV27 to TRBJ1-6, with a possible D match to TRBD1 (6 bases). The V and J ends lost 6 bases and 2 bases respectively, with 20 bases between them. Germline CDR1 reads MNHEY; CDR2 reads SMNVEV (reference sequence). This CDR3 is built from 18 residues. For the CDR3, the DNA is TGTGCCAGCAGGGCAGGCAGGGGAGGGAGTACCTATAATTCACCCCTCCACTTT. Amino acid sequence: CASRAGRGGSTYNSPLHF.

The rearrangement links TRBV15 to TRBJ2-1; 10 bases agree with TRBD1. Germline CDR1 is LNHNV and CDR2 is YYDKDF (reference sequence). V was clipped by 1 base and J by 5 bases; unmatched bases: 17. The CDR3 has 20 residues. Here the CDR3 reads CATSRGGRDRGYLGDNEQFF. The CDR3 nucleotides are TGTGCCACCAGCAGAGGGGGCCGGGACAGGGGATATCTTGGGGACAATGAGCAGTTCTTC. Based on the CDR3 plus reference TRBV15 and TRBJ2-1, the full variable domain is DAMVIQNPRYQVTQFGKPVTLSCSQTLNHNVMYWYQQKSSQAPKLLFHYYDKDFNNEADTPDNFQSRRPNTSFCFLDIRSPGLGDTAMYLCATSRGGRDRGYLGDNEQFFGPGTRLTVL.

V usage is TRBV11-2 and J usage is TRBJ2-5; D may be TRBD2 (6 bases). Trimming pared 11 bases from V and 5 bases from J, leaving 21 bases between. CDR3 length equals 14 residues. Germline CDR1 SGHAT, CDR2 FQNNGV. CDR3 amino acids: CAGQNSGDVETQYF. CDR3 in DNA: TGTGCCGGCCAGAATTCGGGGGACGTGGAGACCCAGTACTTC.

The chain has TRBV7-2 and TRBJ2-1, with TRBD2 matching 7 bases. Germline V gene sequence: CDR1 SGHTA, CDR2 FQGNSA. Trimming removed 0 bases from V and 12 bases from J; junction bases left unmatched: 14. The CDR3 runs 16 residues. CDR3 sequence: CASSLAGVGRERGQFF. DNA of the CDR3: TGTGCCAGCAGCTTAGCCGGCGTTGGGCGGGAGAGGGGGCAGTTCTTC.